The subject of this entry is one TCR beta chain. This clonotype was recorded a few times. Its specific antigen is unknown. Per-base quality was not reported, and no clone a single base away is much larger than it. The protocol used for the library was RT-PCR. Instrument on record: Illumina HiSeq 2500. TCRdb reprocessing: public reads trimmed at Q25 with fastp, clones called with MiXCR, in-frame beta chains kept. Each CDR3 protein appears once, grouped with its most common genes and DNA. Present in this sample are approximately 500,000 distinct CDR3 sequences, approximately 22% of which were seen just once. Clones ranked in the top ten supply about 2.8% of the sample. CDR1 and CDR2, looked up from the germline V gene, are MNHNS and SASEGT. At the junction V is shortened by 7 bases and J by 3 bases, with 14 bases in between. The CDR3 runs 14 amino acids, cysteine and phenylalanine included. Left in the record is the CDR3 DNA by itself, 42 bases read in frame from the first base.

These data belong to a study of response to subunit inactivated influenza vaccine (dated by TCRdb to about 2018). For the wider study: Deep quantitative profiling of the T cell receptor repertoire was used in the study to follow responses to a trivalent subunit inactivated influenza vaccine.

Summary of the overall study and its limitations: According to the authors, only a limited number of new T cells may be recruited by each seasonal influenza vaccination.

These data were also reused for a study on T cells expressing NK-cell markers. Per that second paper: TCR beta cDNA libraries were prepared using 5'RACE template switching, which introduced a universal primer site and unique molecular identifiers. TCR beta-chain repertoires were profiled in sorted CD3+CD56+NKG2C+, CD3+CD56+NKG2C- and CD3+CD56-NKG2C+ T-cell subsets from fewer than 10 donors. Seven of the eight sequenced donors were HCMV-seropositive and one was HCMV-seronegative. In several experiments an anti-gammadeltaTCR antibody was added to restrict sorting to alphabetaTCR-expressing T cells. In roughly 6 donors, the dominant CD3+CD56+NKG2C+ clonotypes ranked among the top 10 CD8+ clonotypes, making up about 1.0-7.5% of CD8+ T cells. Those dominant clonotypes were again the most abundant among CD3+CD56-NKG2C+ cells in a handful of donors, at about 25-60.1%. Whether the expanded NKG2C-expressing T cell clones were specific for HCMV antigens remained unclear. The eight sequenced donors were randomly selected healthy volunteers, three men and five women. HCMV serostatus was determined by detecting HCMV-specific IgG in serum with a commercial ELISA kit. Ficoll density gradient centrifugation was used to isolate peripheral blood mononuclear cells from blood. Magnetic immunoseparation with Miltenyi isolation kits was used to isolate CD4+ and CD8+ T cells from PBMC. cDNA synthesis was primed from the TCR beta constant segment and was followed by two successive PCR amplification steps. The libraries were sequenced on Illumina HiSeq 2000/2500, MiSeq or NextSeq, producing 2 x 150 bp reads. MIGEC was used to demultiplex reads and group reads by UMI, and MiTCR was used to assemble and quantify clonotypes. To exclude erroneous sequences, only TCR cDNA sequences supported by at least two reads were retained. The tcR package was used for downstream repertoire analysis, and clonotypes were matched between fractions using CDR3 nucleotide sequence together with V segment. Antigen specificity was annotated against VDJdb with VDJmatch, allowing one amino acid substitution in CDR3.

This receptor was identified in a man aged 50-60 years who received an inactivated influenza vaccine. Donor details come from another sample of the same person, matched by shared clones. Recombination joined TRBV6-1 with TRBJ2-3, with TRBD2 tentatively as D gene (6 bases match). The specimen comprised CD4+ T cells sorted from PBMCs, sampled about 12 days after vaccination. Here the CDR3 is given as CASNWRDWTDTQYF. The DNA sequence reads TGTGCCAGCAACTGGCGGGATTGGACAGATACGCAGTATTTT.